This T cell receptor beta chain is drawn from a study of vaccination effects on CD4 cells after COVID-19. About the research overall: Of the BNT162b2 and mRNA-1273 vaccines, participants received two doses of one or the other. Broader study findings: Missing from the study were early post-infection timepoints, and its convalescent patients were few.

The germline V and J ends were trimmed by 6 bases and 2 bases, with 13 bases remaining between them. Germline assignment: CDR1 SGHRS and CDR2 YFSETQ. This CDR3 contains 14 residues. Details on this clone: What it binds is unknown.

Expansion of antigen-specific CD4+ T cells with viral peptide pools was carried out by the ViraFEST assay before sequencing. Cultured cells yielded isolated CD4+ T cells after 10 days. Absence of prior SARS-CoV-2 infection characterized the vaccine recipients, who showed negative nucleocapsid antibodies. Every well housed about 1.8 million PBMC, which grew in culture alongside 10 IU/ml IL-2 and around 9.4 ug/ml peptides. Cultures received IL-2 medium that replaced half the medium on days 3 and 7. Sequencing was performed with immunoSEQ multiplex PCR; in TCRdb, only in-frame clones are kept and a portion is missing. Of about 63,000 clones in the sample, over 70% were seen once.

The rearrangement links TRBV5-1 to TRBJ2-3; D may be TRBD2 (7 bases). This TCR was sampled from a human donor who received a COVID-19 vaccine. Sequenced here: CD4+ T cells from PBMCs cultured with HCoV-OC43 spike peptides, sampled before COVID-19 vaccination. Subset of the sample: HCoV-OC43 spike overlapping peptide pool stimulation. CDR3 loop: CASTEGGSTDTQYF. CDR3 nucleotide sequence: TGCGCCAGCACGGAGGGGGGGTCCACAGATACGCAGTATTTT.